The sequence of this TCR beta chain was determined in a study of control samples from healthy donors and cancer patients. The CDR3 sequence is 16 residues long. Deletions cut 4 bases from V and 1 base from J, with 15 bases between. The germline V gene has CDR1 SGHTS and CDR2 YDEGEE. This clone was observed a handful of times. The table came from immunoSEQ multiplex PCR; TCRdb's copy has only in-frame clones and leaves some out. Among tens of thousands of clones, 90% to 95% were seen once, and the ten largest hold less than 4%. The rearrangement uses TRBV5-8 and TRBJ1-5; possible D gene TRBD1, 6 bases. Material: blood. This clonotype was obtained from a man younger than 40 in good health. Here the CDR3 reads CASSPGQFWSNQPQHF. The CDR3 bases are TGTGCCAGCAGCCCCGGACAGTTTTGGAGCAATCAGCCCCAGCATTTT. The full variable domain, rest sourced from reference TRBV5-8 and TRBJ1-5, is EAGVTQSPTHLIKTRGQQATLRCSPISGHTSVYWYQQALGLGLQFLLWYDEGEERNRGNFPPRFSGRQFPNYSSELNVNALELEDSALYLCASSPGQFWSNQPQHFGDGTRLSIL.